This T cell receptor beta chain was sequenced in a study of blood T cell repertoires in COVID-19. In the study overall: The samples span acute and convalescent COVID-19 from the United States, Italy and Spain.

Trimming pared 2 bases from V and 6 bases from J, leaving 11 bases between. This CDR3 region has 14 residues. In germline, CDR1 is SNHLY, CDR2 FYNNEI. Authors' processing steps: Reference gene primer amplification gave estimated nucleated cell counts. Sequencing was performed with immunoSEQ multiplex PCR; in TCRdb, only in-frame clones are kept and a portion is missing. That table furnishes V, J and clone size, whereas the DNA furnished D and trimming. The sample yields 150,000 to 200,000 clones, roughly 89% seen once. Those who participated ranged in age from roughly 18 to 89 years and resided in under 25 US areas.

The chain links TRBV2 to TRBJ2-1, with D maybe TRBD1 (6 bases). This TCR derives from a woman in her forties with acute COVID-19. Sequencing input: PBMCs or T cells enriched from blood (not recorded which). Written as DNA, the CDR3 is TGTGCCAGCAGTGAAAACAGGGCTCCCAATGAGCAGTTCTTC. Protein: CASSENRAPNEQFF.